The sequence of this T cell receptor beta chain was determined in a study of T cell responses to AZD1222 COVID-19 vaccine. Study-wide context: The analysis combined second doses at about 4 or about 12 weeks. Points from the study as a whole: The study sampled repertoires only after the peak T cell response. White British people made up most donors, females outnumbered males, and clonal diversity was possibly underestimated.

On this clone itself: Its antigen is not known.

The CDR3 runs to 13 residues. Trimming took 0 bases from V and 14 from J, leaving 11 bases between them. The germline CDR1 and CDR2 sequences are LGHNA and YSLEER. Using immunoSEQ multiplex PCR, the repertoire was profiled, and TCRdb retains in-frame clones only, with some absent. The sample contains around 100,000 clones, more than 90% of which appear only once. The sequencing used peripheral blood, collected on day 0 of AZD1222 vaccination. V gene TRBV4-3 combines with J gene TRBJ1-6; D is uncertain. The TCR originated in an adult in good health. Here the CDR3 DNA reads TGCGCCAGCAGCCAAGATTCAGGTTGGACCCTCCACTTT. It is translated as CASSQDSGWTLHF.